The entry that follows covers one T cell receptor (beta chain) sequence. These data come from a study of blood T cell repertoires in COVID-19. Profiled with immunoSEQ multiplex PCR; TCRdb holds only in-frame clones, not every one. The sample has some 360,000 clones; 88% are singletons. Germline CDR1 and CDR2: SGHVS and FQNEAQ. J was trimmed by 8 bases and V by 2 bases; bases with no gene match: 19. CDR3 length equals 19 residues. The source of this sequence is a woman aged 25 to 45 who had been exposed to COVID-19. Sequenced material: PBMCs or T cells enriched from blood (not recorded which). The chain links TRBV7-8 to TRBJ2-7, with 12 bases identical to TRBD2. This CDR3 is CASSLSSLAGGSFRQQQYF. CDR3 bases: TGTGCCAGCAGCTTATCTTCTCTAGCGGGAGGGTCTTTTCGCCAGCAGCAGTACTTC.